The clone carrying this TCR beta chain was recorded once. Antigen unknown. Flow cytometry had shown expanded CD8+CD57+ cells in the patients chosen for sequencing. The data originate from a study of CD8+CD57+ T cells in acquired aplastic anemia. Overall study context: Sorted cells (CD4+ and CD8+) yielded DNA amounts that averaged approximately 3.2 ug. Whole-study results and caveats: Between patients and controls, some 31 CD8+ CDR3 sequences were found in common.

Template material for TCR beta VDJ and CDR3 profiling consisted of genomic DNA. Each CDR3 protein gets one entry after TCRdb re-called the reads with MiXCR. The sample records approximately 260,000 distinct CDR3 sequences, 82% being singletons. CDR3 size: 16 residues. CDR1 and CDR2 from the germline V gene are SEHNR and FQNEAQ (reference sequence). Trimming left V 3 bases short and J 6 bases short, with 20 bases between. This chain joins TRBV7-9 and TRBJ1-2; tentative D call: TRBD1 (6 bases). The TCR was taken from a human donor with aplastic anemia. Material: sorted CD4+, CD8+, or CD8+CD57+ T cells (not recorded which) from PBMCs. CDR3 loop: CASSLEGDGLVDGYTF. CDR3 sequence (DNA): TGTGCCAGCAGCTTGGAGGGGGACGGGCTCGTCGATGGCTACACCTTC.